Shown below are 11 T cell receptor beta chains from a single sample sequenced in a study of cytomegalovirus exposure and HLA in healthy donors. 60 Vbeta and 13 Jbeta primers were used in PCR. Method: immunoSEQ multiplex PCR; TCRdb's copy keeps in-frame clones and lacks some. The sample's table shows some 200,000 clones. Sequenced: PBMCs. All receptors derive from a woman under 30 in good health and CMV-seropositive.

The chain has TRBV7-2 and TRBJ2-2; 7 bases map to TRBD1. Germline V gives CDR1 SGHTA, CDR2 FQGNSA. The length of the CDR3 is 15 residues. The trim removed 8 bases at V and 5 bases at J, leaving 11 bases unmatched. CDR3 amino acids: CASEKQGMDTGELFF. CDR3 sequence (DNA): TGTGCCAGCGAAAAACAGGGGATGGATACCGGGGAGCTGTTTTTT.

The CDR3 loop is CATSRVPGQGHEQYF. The CDR3 nucleotides read TGTGCCACCAGCAGAGTCCCGGGACAGGGGCACGAGCAGTACTTC. The genes are TRBV15 and TRBJ2-7, with 10 positions matching TRBD1. The CDR3 length is 15 residues. Trimming removed 1 base from V and 5 bases from J; junction bases left unmatched: 5. Germline CDR1 is LNHNV and CDR2 is YYDKDF (reference sequence).

In DNA form, the CDR3 reads TGTGCCAGCTCACCTGGAACGGGTATCCTCAATCAGCCCCAGCATTTT. It specifies CASSPGTGILNQPQHF. The genes are TRBV18 and TRBJ1-5; D uncertain. The germline V and J ends were trimmed by 3 bases and 3 bases, with 15 bases remaining between them. CDR1 KGHSH and CDR2 LQKENI come from the germline V gene. The length of the CDR3 is 16 residues.

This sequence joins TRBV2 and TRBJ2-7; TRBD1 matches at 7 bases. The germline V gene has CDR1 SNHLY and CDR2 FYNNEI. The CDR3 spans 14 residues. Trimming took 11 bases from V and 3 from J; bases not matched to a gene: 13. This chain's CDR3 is CARKETGTDYEQYF. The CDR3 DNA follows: TGTGCCCGAAAAGAGACAGGGACAGACTACGAGCAGTACTTC.

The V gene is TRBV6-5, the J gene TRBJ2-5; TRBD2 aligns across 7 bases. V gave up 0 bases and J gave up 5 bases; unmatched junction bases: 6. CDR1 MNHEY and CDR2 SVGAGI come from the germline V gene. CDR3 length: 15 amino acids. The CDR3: CASSYSATSQETQYF. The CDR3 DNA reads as TGTGCCAGCAGTTACTCCGCGACTAGCCAGGAGACCCAGTACTTC.

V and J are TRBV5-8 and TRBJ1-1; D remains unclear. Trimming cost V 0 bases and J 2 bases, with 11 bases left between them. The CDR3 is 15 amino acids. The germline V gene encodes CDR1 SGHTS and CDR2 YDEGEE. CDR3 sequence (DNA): TGTGCCAGCAGCTTGGGAGTGGCAGGTAACACTGAAGCTTTCTTT. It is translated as CASSLGVAGNTEAFF.

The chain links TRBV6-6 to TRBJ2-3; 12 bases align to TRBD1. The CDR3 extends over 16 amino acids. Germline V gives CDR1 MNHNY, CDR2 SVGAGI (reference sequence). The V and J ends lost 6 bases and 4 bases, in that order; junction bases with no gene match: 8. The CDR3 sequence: CASRDYGTGGPDTQYF. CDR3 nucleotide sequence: TGTGCCAGCAGGGACTACGGGACAGGGGGCCCAGATACGCAGTATTTT.

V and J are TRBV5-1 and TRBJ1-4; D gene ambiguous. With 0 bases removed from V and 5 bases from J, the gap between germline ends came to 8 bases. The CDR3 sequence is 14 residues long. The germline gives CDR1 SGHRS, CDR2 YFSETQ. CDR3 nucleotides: TGCGCCAGCAGCTTGGGCAGTACCAATGAAAAACTGTTTTTT. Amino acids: CASSLGSTNEKLFF.

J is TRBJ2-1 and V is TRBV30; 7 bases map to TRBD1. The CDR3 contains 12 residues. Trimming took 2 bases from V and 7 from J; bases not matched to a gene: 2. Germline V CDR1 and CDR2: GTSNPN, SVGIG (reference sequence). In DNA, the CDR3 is TGTGCCTGGAGTTCACAGGGGAATGAGCAGTTCTTC. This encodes CAWSSQGNEQFF.

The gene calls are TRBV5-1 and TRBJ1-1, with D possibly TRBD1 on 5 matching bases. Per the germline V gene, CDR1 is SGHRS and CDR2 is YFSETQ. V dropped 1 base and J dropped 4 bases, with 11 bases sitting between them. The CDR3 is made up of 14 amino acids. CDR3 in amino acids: CASSLLGAGTEAFF. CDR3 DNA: TGCGCCAGCAGCTTGTTAGGGGCTGGCACTGAAGCTTTCTTT.

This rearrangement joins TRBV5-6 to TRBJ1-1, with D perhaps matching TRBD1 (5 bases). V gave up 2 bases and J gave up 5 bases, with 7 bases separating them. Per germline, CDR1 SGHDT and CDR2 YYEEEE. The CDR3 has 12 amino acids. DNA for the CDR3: TGTGCCAGCAGCTTCCCAGGGACTGAAGCTTTCTTT. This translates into CASSFPGTEAFF.